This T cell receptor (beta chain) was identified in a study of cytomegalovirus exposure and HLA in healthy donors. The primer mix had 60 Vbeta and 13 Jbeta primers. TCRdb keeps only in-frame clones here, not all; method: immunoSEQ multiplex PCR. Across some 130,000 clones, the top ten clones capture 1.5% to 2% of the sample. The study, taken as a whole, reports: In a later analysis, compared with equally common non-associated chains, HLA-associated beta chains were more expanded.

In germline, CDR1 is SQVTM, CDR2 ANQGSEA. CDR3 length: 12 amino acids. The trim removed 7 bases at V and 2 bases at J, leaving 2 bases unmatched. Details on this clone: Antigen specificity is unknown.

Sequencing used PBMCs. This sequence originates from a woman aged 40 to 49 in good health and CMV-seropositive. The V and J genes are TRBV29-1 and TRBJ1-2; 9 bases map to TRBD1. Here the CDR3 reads CSGTGANYGYTF. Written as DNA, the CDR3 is TGCAGCGGGACAGGGGCCAACTATGGCTACACCTTC. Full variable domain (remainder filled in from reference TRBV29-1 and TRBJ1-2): SAVISQKPSRDICQRGTSLTIQCQVDSQVTMMFWYRQQPGQSLTLIATANQGSEATYESGFVIDKFPISRPNLTFSTLTVSNMSPEDSSIYLCSGTGANYGYTFGSGTRLTVV.